This TCR beta chain stems from a study of T cell repertoires in aging, cancer and after chemotherapy. The CDR3 contains 16 residues. Germline CDR1 and CDR2: KGHSH and LQKENI. With 2 bases removed from V and 1 base from J, the gap between germline ends came to 14 bases. As concerns this clonotype: The antigen is undetermined.

Study conclusions and caveats: Rebound thymic output was suggested by rising median generation probability during chemotherapy in each cancer cohort.

TRB rearrangements spanning V, D and J were amplified using mixed TRB-A/B primers. TCRdb reprocessed the multiplex PCR reads with MiXCR, giving one entry per CDR3 protein. The sample records thousands of distinct CDR3 sequences, under 50% being singletons. The template was genomic DNA from peripheral blood, not RNA. Material: blood. The chain employs TRBV18 and TRBJ2-5, with D uncertain. The sequence was collected from a human donor with a blood cancer. The CDR3 DNA is TGTGCCAGCTCACCAGCCGGTAGTACCCTCCAAGAGACCCAGTACTTC. This codes for CASSPAGSTLQETQYF.